One and the same sample provided the 4 T cell receptor beta chains below, sequenced in a study of T cell responses to AZD1222 COVID-19 vaccine. Using immunoSEQ multiplex PCR, the repertoire was profiled, and TCRdb retains in-frame clones only, with some absent. This sample has about 56,000 clones, with roughly 85% found just once. The sample consisted of peripheral blood, taken on day 0 of AZD1222 vaccination. The receptors stem from an adult in good health.

This clone showed up just once. The chain combines TRBV19 with TRBJ1-1; tentative D call: TRBD1 (6 bases). The V and J ends lost 4 bases and 0 bases respectively, with 12 bases between them. CDR3 length equals 15 residues. The germline gives CDR1 LNHDA, CDR2 SQIVND (reference sequence). CDR3 in DNA: TGTGCCAGTAGTACCCCAGGACAGTTGAACACTGAAGCTTTCTTT. As protein: CASSTPGQLNTEAFF. Full variable domain (rest looked up from reference TRBV19 and TRBJ1-1): DGGITQSPKYLFRKEGQNVTLSCEQNLNHDAMYWYRQDPGQGLRLIYYSQIVNDFQKGDIAEGYSVSREKKESFPLTVTSAQKNPTAFYLCASSTPGQLNTEAFFGQGTRLTVV.

V and J are TRBV29-1 and TRBJ1-4, with D tentatively TRBD1 (5 bases). V lost 4 bases and J lost 7, with 13 bases in between. The length of the CDR3 is 13 residues. Germline V gene lookup returns CDR1 SQVTM and CDR2 ANQGSEA. In nucleotides, the CDR3 is TGCAGCGTTGTCCAGGGAGACAGTGAAAAACTGTTTTTT. Translated: CSVVQGDSEKLFF.

Only a few counts were recorded for this clone. Different DNA sequences within this sample yield the same CDR3. The chain carries TRBV5-6 and TRBJ1-4; unclear D gene. V shed 0 bases and J shed 0 bases, with 3 bases lying between them. This CDR3 has 14 residues. Germline V CDR1 and CDR2: SGHDT, YYEEEE. Here the CDR3 DNA reads TGTGCCAGCAGCTTGGTTGCAACTAATGAAAAACTGTTTTTT. Translating it yields CASSLVATNEKLFF. Combining the CDR3 with reference TRBV5-6 and TRBJ1-4 gives the whole variable domain DAGVTQSPTHLIKTRGQQVTLRCSPKSGHDTVSWYQQALGQGPQFIFQYYEEEERQRGNFPDRFSGHQFPNYSSELNVNALLLGDSALYLCASSLVATNEKLFFGSGTQLSVL.

V usage is TRBV29-1 and J usage is TRBJ1-3; perhaps TRBD1 as D (6 bases). Trimming stripped 6 bases from V and 1 base from J, with 13 bases between. This CDR3 region has 14 residues. CDR1 and CDR2 (germline): SQVTM, ANQGSEA. In nucleotides, the CDR3 is TGCAGCGTGGAAACAGGGAAATCTGGAAACACCATATATTTT. Translated, it gives CSVETGKSGNTIYF. The full variable domain, rest sourced from reference TRBV29-1 and TRBJ1-3, is SAVISQKPSRDICQRGTSLTIQCQVDSQVTMMFWYRQQPGQSLTLIATANQGSEATYESGFVIDKFPISRPNLTFSTLTVSNMSPEDSSIYLCSVETGKSGNTIYFGEGSWLTVV.